This TCR beta chain was sequenced for a study of T cells after yellow fever vaccination. The study made its TCR cDNA through 5'RACE template switching. That step introduced a universal primer site along with UMIs. TCRdb redid the calling of the 5' RACE reads with MiXCR, one entry per CDR3 protein. Among a few hundred thousand distinct CDR3 sequences, 17% were seen once, and the ten largest hold 15% to 20%. This clonotype occurred a few times. The antigen remains unidentified. Trimming stripped 5 bases from V and 7 bases from J, with 15 bases between. Germline V CDR1 and CDR2: SEHNR, FQNEAQ (reference sequence). The CDR3 extends over 13 amino acids. Study-wide points: A large majority of primary-vaccination clones showed up again after the booster (under 98% CD4, around 90% CD8).

This sample comprised PBMCs, obtained 5 days after the first yellow fever vaccination. The chain carries TRBV7-9 and TRBJ2-7; D gene unclear. The TCR was taken from a man aged 18 to 30 who received the YFV17D yellow fever vaccine. In DNA form, the CDR3 reads TGTGCCAGCAGCCCAACCGCCGTTTCAGAGCAGTACTTC. Amino acid sequence: CASSPTAVSEQYF.